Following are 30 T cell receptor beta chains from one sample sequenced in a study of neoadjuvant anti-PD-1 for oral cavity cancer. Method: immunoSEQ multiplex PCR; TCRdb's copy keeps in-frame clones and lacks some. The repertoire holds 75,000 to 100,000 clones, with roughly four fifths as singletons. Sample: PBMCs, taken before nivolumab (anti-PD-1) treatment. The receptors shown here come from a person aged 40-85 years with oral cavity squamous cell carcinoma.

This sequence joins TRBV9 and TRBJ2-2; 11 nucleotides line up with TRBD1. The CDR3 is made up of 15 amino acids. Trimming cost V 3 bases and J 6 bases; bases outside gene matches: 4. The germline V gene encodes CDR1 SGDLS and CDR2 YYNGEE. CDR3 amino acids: CASSEGQGGAGELFF. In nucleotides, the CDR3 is TGTGCCAGCAGCGAGGGACAGGGGGGCGCCGGGGAGCTGTTTTTT. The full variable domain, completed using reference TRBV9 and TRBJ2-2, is DSGVTQTPKHLITATGQRVTLRCSPRSGDLSVYWYQQSLDQGLQFLIQYYNGEERAKGNILERFSAQQFPDLHSELNLSSLELGDSALYFCASSEGQGGAGELFFGEGSRLTVL.

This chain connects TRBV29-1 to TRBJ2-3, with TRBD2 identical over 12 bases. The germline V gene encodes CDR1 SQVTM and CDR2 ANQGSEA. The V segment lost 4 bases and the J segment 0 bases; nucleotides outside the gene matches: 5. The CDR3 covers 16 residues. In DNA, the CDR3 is TGCAGCGTTGGGCTCGGACTAGCGGGGAGCACAGATACGCAGTATTTT. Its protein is CSVGLGLAGSTDTQYF.

CDR3 nucleotides: TGTGCCAGCAGCCCGGGGACCCAGAGAGAAGCTTTCTTT. It translates to CASSPGTQREAFF. The V call is TRBV11-3, the J call TRBJ1-1, with D tentatively TRBD1 (5 bases). Germline assignment: CDR1 SGHNT and CDR2 YENEEA. This CDR3 contains 13 residues. V gave up 5 bases and J gave up 8 bases, with 15 bases separating them.

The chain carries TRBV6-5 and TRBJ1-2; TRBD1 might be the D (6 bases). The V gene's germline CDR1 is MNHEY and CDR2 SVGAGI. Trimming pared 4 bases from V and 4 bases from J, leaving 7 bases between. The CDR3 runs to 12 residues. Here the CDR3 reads CASSSQGYGYTF. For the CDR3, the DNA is TGTGCCAGCAGTTCACAGGGCTATGGCTACACCTTC.

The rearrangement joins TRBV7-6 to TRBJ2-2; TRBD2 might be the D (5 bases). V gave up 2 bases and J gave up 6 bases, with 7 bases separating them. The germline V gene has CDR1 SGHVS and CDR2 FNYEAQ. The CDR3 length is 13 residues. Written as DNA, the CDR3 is TGTGCCAGCAGCTTACAGGAGGCCGGGGAGCTGTTTTTT. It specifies CASSLQEAGELFF.

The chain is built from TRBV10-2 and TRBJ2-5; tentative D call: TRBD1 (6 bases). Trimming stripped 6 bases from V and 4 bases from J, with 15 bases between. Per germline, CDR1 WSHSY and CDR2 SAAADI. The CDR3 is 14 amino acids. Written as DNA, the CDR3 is TGCGCCAGCAGGGACAGACAGCTTCCAGAGACCCAGTACTTC. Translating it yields CASRDRQLPETQYF.

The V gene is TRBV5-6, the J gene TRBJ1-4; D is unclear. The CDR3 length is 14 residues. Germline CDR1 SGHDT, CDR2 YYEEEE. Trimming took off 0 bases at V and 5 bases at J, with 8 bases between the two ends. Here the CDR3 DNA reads TGTGCCAGCAGCTTGGGGCAGCTGAATGAAAAACTGTTTTTT. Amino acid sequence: CASSLGQLNEKLFF.

This chain's CDR3 is CSARGTGYTF. CDR3 in DNA: TGCAGTGCTAGGGGGACAGGCTACACCTTC. The rearrangement joins TRBV20-1 to TRBJ1-2, with D tentatively TRBD1 (6 bases). This CDR3 has 10 residues. Germline V gene data show CDR1 as DFQATT and CDR2 as SNEGSKA (reference sequence). Trimming shortened V by 3 bases and J by 8 bases, and 7 bases separated the two germline ends.

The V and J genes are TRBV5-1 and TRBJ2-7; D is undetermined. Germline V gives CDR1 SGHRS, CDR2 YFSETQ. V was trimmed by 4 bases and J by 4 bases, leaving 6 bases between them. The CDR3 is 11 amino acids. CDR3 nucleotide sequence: TGCGCCAGCAGCGCAGCATACGAGCAGTACTTC. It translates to CASSAAYEQYF.

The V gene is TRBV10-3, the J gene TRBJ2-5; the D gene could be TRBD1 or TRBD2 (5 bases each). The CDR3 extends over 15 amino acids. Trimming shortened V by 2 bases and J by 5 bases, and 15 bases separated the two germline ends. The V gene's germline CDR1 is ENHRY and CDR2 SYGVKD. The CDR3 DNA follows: TGTGCCATCAGTGAGAGGGGAGTCCCTTCGGAGACCCAGTACTTC. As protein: CAISERGVPSETQYF.

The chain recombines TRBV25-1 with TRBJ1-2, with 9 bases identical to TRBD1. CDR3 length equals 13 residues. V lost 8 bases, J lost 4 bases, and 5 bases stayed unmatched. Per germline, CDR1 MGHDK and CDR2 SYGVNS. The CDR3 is CASAGQGIYGYTF. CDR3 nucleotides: TGTGCCAGCGCCGGACAGGGGATCTATGGCTACACCTTC.

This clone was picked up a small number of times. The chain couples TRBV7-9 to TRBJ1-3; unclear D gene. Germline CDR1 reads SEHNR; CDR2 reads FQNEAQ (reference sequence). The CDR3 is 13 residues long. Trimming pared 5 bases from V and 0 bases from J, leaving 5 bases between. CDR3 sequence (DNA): TGTGCCAGCAGCCCTTCCTCTGGAAACACCATATATTTT. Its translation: CASSPSSGNTIYF.

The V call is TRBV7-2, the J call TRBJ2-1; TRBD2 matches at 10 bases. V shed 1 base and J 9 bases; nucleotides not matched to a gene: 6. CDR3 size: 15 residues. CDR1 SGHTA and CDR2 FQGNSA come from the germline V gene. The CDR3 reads CASSLGSSGSSEQFF. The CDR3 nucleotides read TGTGCCAGCAGCTTAGGGTCTAGCGGGAGTAGTGAGCAGTTCTTC.

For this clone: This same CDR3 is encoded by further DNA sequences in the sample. CDR3 in DNA: TGTGCCAGCAGCCTACAGGGCTACGAGCAGTACTTC. Translating it yields CASSLQGYEQYF. The chain is built from TRBV5-4 and TRBJ2-7; D is perhaps TRBD1 (6 bases). The CDR3 has 12 residues. Germline CDR1 reads SGHNT; CDR2 reads YYREEE (reference sequence). Trimming cost V 4 bases and J 3 bases, with 8 bases left between them. The full variable domain, in which reference TRBV5-4 and TRBJ2-7 provide the parts outside the CDR3, is ETGVTQSPTHLIKTRGQQVTLRCSSQSGHNTVSWYQQALGQGPQFIFQYYREEENGRGNFPPRFSGLQFPNYSSELNVNALELDDSALYLCASSLQGYEQYFGPGTRLTVT.

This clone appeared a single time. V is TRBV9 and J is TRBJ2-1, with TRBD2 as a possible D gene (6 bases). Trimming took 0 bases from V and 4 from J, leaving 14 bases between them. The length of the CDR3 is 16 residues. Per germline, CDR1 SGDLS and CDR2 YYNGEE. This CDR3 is CASSVVGSGLYNEQFF. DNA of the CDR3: TGTGCCAGCAGCGTAGTAGGTAGCGGCCTATACAATGAGCAGTTCTTC.

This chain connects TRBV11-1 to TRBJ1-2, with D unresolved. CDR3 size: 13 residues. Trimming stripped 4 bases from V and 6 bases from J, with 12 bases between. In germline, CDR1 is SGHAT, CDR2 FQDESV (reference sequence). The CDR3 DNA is TGTGCCAGCAGCTATACAGCGGGCAATGGCTACACCTTC. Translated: CASSYTAGNGYTF.

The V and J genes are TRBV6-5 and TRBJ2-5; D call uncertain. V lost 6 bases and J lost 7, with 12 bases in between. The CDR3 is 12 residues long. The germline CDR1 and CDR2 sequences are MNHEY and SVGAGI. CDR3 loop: CASSTPHSTQYF. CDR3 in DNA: TGTGCCAGCAGCACCCCCCACTCGACCCAGTACTTC.

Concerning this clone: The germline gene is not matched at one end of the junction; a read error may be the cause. The CDR3 DNA reads as TGTGCTAGCAGCTCTGGACTAGCGGAGTACAATGAGCAGTTCTTC. Amino acid sequence: CASSSGLAEYNEQFF. The chain employs TRBV7-7 and TRBJ2-1, with 10 nucleotides matching TRBD2. There are 15 residues in the CDR3. Germline V gene sequence: CDR1 SSHAT, CDR2 FNYEAQ (reference sequence).

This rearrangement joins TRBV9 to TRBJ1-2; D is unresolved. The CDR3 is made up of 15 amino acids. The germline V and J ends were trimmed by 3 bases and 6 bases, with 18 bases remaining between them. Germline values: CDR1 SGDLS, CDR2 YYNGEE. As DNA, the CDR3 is TGTGCCAGCAGCGGGCTTCCTGAGGAACGGGATGGCTACACCTTC. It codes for CASSGLPEERDGYTF. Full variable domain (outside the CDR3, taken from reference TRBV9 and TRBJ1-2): DSGVTQTPKHLITATGQRVTLRCSPRSGDLSVYWYQQSLDQGLQFLIQYYNGEERAKGNILERFSAQQFPDLHSELNLSSLELGDSALYFCASSGLPEERDGYTFGSGTRLTVV.

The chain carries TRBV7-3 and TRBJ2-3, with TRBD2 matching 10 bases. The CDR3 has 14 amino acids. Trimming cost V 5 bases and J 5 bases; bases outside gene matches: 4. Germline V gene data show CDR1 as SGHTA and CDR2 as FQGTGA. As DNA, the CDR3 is TGTGCCAGCAGCCTCCGGACTAGCGGAGATACGCAGTATTTT. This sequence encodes CASSLRTSGDTQYF.

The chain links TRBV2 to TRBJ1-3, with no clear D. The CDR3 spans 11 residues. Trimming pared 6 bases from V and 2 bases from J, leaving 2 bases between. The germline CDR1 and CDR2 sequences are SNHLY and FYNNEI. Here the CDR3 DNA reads TGTGCCAGCAGCACTGGAAACACCATATATTTT. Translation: CASSTGNTIYF.

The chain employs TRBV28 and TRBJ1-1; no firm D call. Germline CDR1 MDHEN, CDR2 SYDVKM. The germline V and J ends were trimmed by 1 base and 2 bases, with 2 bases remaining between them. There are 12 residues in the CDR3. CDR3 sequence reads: CASSLSNTEAFF. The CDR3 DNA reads TGTGCCAGCAGTTTATCTAACACTGAAGCTTTCTTT.

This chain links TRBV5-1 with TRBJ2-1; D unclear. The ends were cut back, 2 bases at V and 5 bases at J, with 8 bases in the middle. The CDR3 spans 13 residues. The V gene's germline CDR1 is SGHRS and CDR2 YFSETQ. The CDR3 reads CASSLLRDNEQFF. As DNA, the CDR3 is TGCGCCAGCAGCTTACTAAGGGACAATGAGCAGTTCTTC.

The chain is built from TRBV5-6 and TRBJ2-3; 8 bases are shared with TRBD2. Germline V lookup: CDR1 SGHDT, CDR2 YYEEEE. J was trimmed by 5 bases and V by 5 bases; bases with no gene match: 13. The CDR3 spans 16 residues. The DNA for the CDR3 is TGTGCCAGCAGTTCTTTAGCGGGGCCAGAGGGAGATACGCAGTATTTT. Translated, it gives CASSSLAGPEGDTQYF.

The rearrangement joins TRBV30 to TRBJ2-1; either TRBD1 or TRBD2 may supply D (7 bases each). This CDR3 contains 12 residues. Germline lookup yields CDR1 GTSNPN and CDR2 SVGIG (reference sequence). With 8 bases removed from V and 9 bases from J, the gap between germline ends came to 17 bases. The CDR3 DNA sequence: TGTGCCGGGGGGGCAGGGGGAAGTGAGCAGTTCTTC. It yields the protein CAGGAGGSEQFF.

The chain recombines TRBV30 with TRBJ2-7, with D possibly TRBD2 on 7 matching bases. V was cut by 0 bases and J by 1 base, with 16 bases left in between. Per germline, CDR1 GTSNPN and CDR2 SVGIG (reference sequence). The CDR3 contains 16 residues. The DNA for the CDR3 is TGTGCCTGGAGTGTACTCGGTGCGGGGGCTTCCTACGAGCAGTACTTC. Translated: CAWSVLGAGASYEQYF.

CDR3: CAWSVRGANGYTF. The CDR3 nucleotides read TGTGCCTGGAGTGTGAGAGGGGCCAACGGCTACACCTTC. The V and J genes are TRBV30 and TRBJ1-2, with TRBD1 as a possible D gene (5 bases). Germline loops: CDR1 GTSNPN, CDR2 SVGIG (reference sequence). V shed 0 bases and J shed 8 bases, with 13 bases lying between them. The CDR3 has 13 amino acids.

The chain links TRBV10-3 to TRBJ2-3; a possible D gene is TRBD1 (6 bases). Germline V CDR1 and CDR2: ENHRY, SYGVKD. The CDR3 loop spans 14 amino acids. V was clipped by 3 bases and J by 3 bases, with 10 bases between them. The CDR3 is CAISDARGTDTQYF. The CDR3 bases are TGTGCCATCAGTGATGCCAGGGGTACAGATACGCAGTATTTT.

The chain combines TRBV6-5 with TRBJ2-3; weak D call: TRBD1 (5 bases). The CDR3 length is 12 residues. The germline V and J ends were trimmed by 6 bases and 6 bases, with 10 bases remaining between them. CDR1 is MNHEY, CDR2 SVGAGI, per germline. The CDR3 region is CASSGTGDTQYF. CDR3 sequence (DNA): TGTGCCAGCAGCGGCACAGGCGATACGCAGTATTTT.

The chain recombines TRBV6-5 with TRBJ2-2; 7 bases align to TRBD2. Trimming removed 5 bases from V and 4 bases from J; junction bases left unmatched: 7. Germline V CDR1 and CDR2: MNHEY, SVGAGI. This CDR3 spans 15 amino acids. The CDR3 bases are TGTGCCAGCAGTGGGTGGGGGGGTGGCACCGGGGAGCTGTTTTTT. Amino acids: CASSGWGGGTGELFF.